The 26 T cell receptor beta chains reported below all come from one sample, sequenced in a study of Tregs in tolerant kidney transplant recipients. TCRdb's copy holds only in-frame clones and misses some; the assay was immunoSEQ multiplex PCR. This sample carries some 66,000 clones, around 90% of them seen once, and the ten largest clones take over 9.5%. This specimen was CD8+ T cells from blood, taken before the transplant. Every receptor here comes from a human donor who received a combined kidney and bone marrow transplant.

This clone was recorded a few times. The chain links TRBV19 to TRBJ1-2; 11 bases line up with TRBD1. CDR3 length: 14 residues. J was trimmed by 4 bases and V by 6 bases; bases with no gene match: 4. Germline-derived CDR1 and CDR2 are LNHDA and SQIVND (reference sequence). The CDR3 bases are TGTGCCAGTAGCCCCGGGACAGGGGGCTATGGCTACACCTTC. It is translated as CASSPGTGGYGYTF. Full variable domain (remainder filled in from reference TRBV19 and TRBJ1-2): DGGITQSPKYLFRKEGQNVTLSCEQNLNHDAMYWYRQDPGQGLRLIYYSQIVNDFQKGDIAEGYSVSREKKESFPLTVTSAQKNPTAFYLCASSPGTGGYGYTFGSGTRLTVV.

The chain recombines TRBV19 with TRBJ2-7; TRBD2 aligns across 9 bases. Per germline, CDR1 LNHDA and CDR2 SQIVND (reference sequence). The CDR3 sequence is 15 residues long. Germline trimming cut 2 bases from V and 2 bases from J; bases unmatched to any gene: 4. Written as DNA, the CDR3 is TGTGCCAGTAGTATACCTAGCGGGACCGCCTACGAGCAGTACTTC. Translated: CASSIPSGTAYEQYF.

The V gene is TRBV30, the J gene TRBJ2-4, with 7 bases lining up with TRBD1. V lost 5 bases to trimming and J lost 5 bases; unmatched junction nucleotides: 0. CDR3 size: 11 residues. The germline V gene encodes CDR1 GTSNPN and CDR2 SVGIG (reference sequence). The CDR3 loop is CAWGQENIQYF. For the CDR3, the DNA is TGTGCCTGGGGACAGGAAAACATTCAGTACTTC.

This rearrangement joins TRBV28 to TRBJ2-1; perhaps TRBD2 as D (5 bases). The CDR3 spans 14 residues. Germline assignment: CDR1 MDHEN and CDR2 SYDVKM. The germline V and J ends were trimmed by 8 bases and 0 bases, with 11 bases remaining between them. The CDR3 sequence: CASSRRSSYNEQFF. Here the CDR3 DNA reads TGTGCCAGCTCCCGGAGGAGCTCCTACAATGAGCAGTTCTTC.

The chain joins TRBV11-3 to TRBJ2-1, with TRBD2 matching over 11 bases. V was clipped by 1 base and J by 2 bases; unmatched bases: 1. The germline gives CDR1 SGHNT, CDR2 YENEEA. This CDR3 region has 16 residues. The CDR3 DNA is TGTGCCAGCAGCTTAGGGGGACTAGCGGCCTACAATGAGCAGTTCTTC. Encoded protein: CASSLGGLAAYNEQFF.

This clone was observed once. V gene TRBV5-6 combines with J gene TRBJ1-1; 7 bases fit TRBD1. This CDR3 spans 16 amino acids. The germline CDR1 and CDR2 sequences are SGHDT and YYEEEE. The V gene end was trimmed by 6 bases and the J gene end by 5 bases; junction bases not matched to a gene: 16. CDR3 region: CASTGGTGVRGTEAFF. CDR3 in DNA: TGTGCCAGCACCGGTGGCACAGGGGTTAGAGGGACTGAAGCTTTCTTT.

This chain uses TRBV19 with TRBJ1-2; no clear D gene. This CDR3 region has 13 residues. V was shortened by 7 bases and J by 6 bases, with 15 bases between the two germline ends. Germline V gene sequence: CDR1 LNHDA, CDR2 SQIVND (reference sequence). The CDR3 sequence is CASMEGGSNGYTF. The CDR3 DNA reads as TGTGCCAGTATGGAGGGAGGATCCAATGGCTACACCTTC.

The rearrangement joins TRBV4-2 to TRBJ1-1; tentatively, D is TRBD1 (6 bases). This CDR3 is built from 14 residues. The V gene lost 7 bases and the J gene lost 1 base, with 13 bases spanning the gap. The germline V gene has CDR1 LGHNA and CDR2 YNFKEQ. Here the CDR3 reads CASTKQGPNTEAFF. CDR3 nucleotide sequence: TGTGCCAGCACGAAACAGGGCCCGAACACTGAAGCTTTCTTT.

The chain carries TRBV27 and TRBJ1-2, with D unresolved. The CDR3 consists of 15 residues. From germline, CDR1 is MNHEY and CDR2 SMNVEV (reference sequence). V lost 3 bases and J 8 bases, leaving 19 bases between the germline ends. The CDR3 DNA reads TGTGCCAGCAGTTTTTCCGGGATCCCTGGAGGGGGCTACACCTTC. It encodes CASSFSGIPGGGYTF.

The chain links TRBV27 to TRBJ2-4; 13 bases line up with TRBD2. Germline trimming cut 5 bases from V and 3 bases from J; bases unmatched to any gene: 10. Germline V gives CDR1 MNHEY, CDR2 SMNVEV (reference sequence). The CDR3 is made up of 18 amino acids. As DNA, the CDR3 is TGTGCCAGCAGTCCCTGGACTAGCGGGAGTCAGGGCAAAAACATTCAGTACTTC. Protein sequence: CASSPWTSGSQGKNIQYF.

The chain couples TRBV10-3 to TRBJ2-1, with D possibly matching TRBD1 (6 bases). Germline CDR1 is ENHRY and CDR2 is SYGVKD. Trimming left V 5 bases short and J 8 bases short, with 22 bases between. The CDR3 runs to 16 residues. The CDR3 bases are TGTGCCATCAGTCCCCCACTCTCGACAGGTCCCCATGAGCAGTTCTTC. Its protein is CAISPPLSTGPHEQFF.

The chain joins TRBV5-5 to TRBJ2-2; 8 bases fit TRBD2. V dropped 6 bases and J dropped 7; count of bases not matched to a gene: 14. CDR1 is SGHKS, CDR2 YYEKEE, per germline (reference sequence). The CDR3 length is 16 residues. The CDR3 reads CASTIIRGGRGGELFF. The CDR3 DNA sequence: TGTGCCAGCACCATTATACGGGGGGGACGTGGCGGGGAGCTGTTTTTT.

V usage is TRBV27 and J usage is TRBJ1-2; 9 positions agree with TRBD1. The CDR3 consists of 16 residues. V shed 5 bases, J shed 8 bases, and the junction held 15 bases outside the gene matches. The germline gives CDR1 MNHEY, CDR2 SMNVEV (reference sequence). In DNA form, the CDR3 reads TGTGCCAGCAGTGGCCGGGACAGGGTATCTACGGAAGGCTACACCTTC. Its protein is CASSGRDRVSTEGYTF.

The chain links TRBV13 to TRBJ1-1; 8 positions match TRBD1. The V and J ends lost 5 bases and 12 bases, in that order; junction bases with no gene match: 11. The germline CDR1 and CDR2 sequences are PRHDT and FYEKMQ (reference sequence). The CDR3 extends over 13 amino acids. In nucleotides, the CDR3 is TGTGCCAGCAGCCCCCGACAGGGGAGGATTACTTTCTTT. It is translated as CASSPRQGRITFF.

CDR3 DNA sequence: TGTGCCAGCAGTCGGGAGGGAGGTGAGCAGTTCTTC. Translated: CASSREGGEQFF. This sequence joins TRBV7-9 and TRBJ2-1, with 8 bases that match TRBD2. V lost 6 bases, J lost 9 bases, and 4 bases stayed unmatched. The CDR3 length is 12 residues. Germline V gene sequence: CDR1 SEHNR, CDR2 FQNEAQ (reference sequence).

This chain joins TRBV5-1 and TRBJ2-3, with 7 bases identical to TRBD1. CDR3 size: 14 residues. The V gene's germline CDR1 is SGHRS and CDR2 YFSETQ. Unmatched junction bases numbered 8, after V lost 6 bases and J lost 4 bases. The CDR3 bases are TGCGCCAGCATTGGAGACAGGGAGCCAGATACGCAGTATTTT. Translated: CASIGDREPDTQYF.

This clone was observed once. J is TRBJ2-7 and V is TRBV9, with a tentative D call TRBD2 (7 bases). Between the trimmed V and J ends, which lost 3 bases and 0 bases, there was a span of 13 bases. The germline V gene encodes CDR1 SGDLS and CDR2 YYNGEE. The CDR3 runs to 15 residues. The CDR3 region is CASSEGGTPSYEQYF. The CDR3 nucleotides read TGTGCCAGCAGCGAGGGGGGGACACCCTCCTACGAGCAGTACTTC.

The chain has TRBV4-1 and TRBJ2-7; D might be TRBD1 (5 bases). V lost 4 bases and J lost 0, with 7 bases in between. CDR1 MGHRA and CDR2 YSYEKL come from the germline V gene. The CDR3 is 13 residues long. CDR3 DNA sequence: TGCGCCAGCAGCCCCGACAGCTCCTACGAGCAGTACTTC. This codes for CASSPDSSYEQYF.

The rearrangement uses TRBV23-1 and TRBJ1-5; TRBD1 matches at 8 bases. TRBV23-1 is classed as an ORF, of uncertain function. This CDR3 is 16 amino acids long. V dropped 3 bases and J dropped 0; count of bases not matched to a gene: 4. CDR3 nucleotides: TGCGCCAGCAGTCAGGGACAGGAATATAGCAATCAGCCCCAGCATTTT. Translating it yields CASSQGQEYSNQPQHF.

The chain uses TRBV6-5 and TRBJ2-7, with TRBD1 matching 8 bases. V lost 4 bases to trimming and J lost 6 bases; unmatched junction nucleotides: 14. Germline CDR1 MNHEY, CDR2 SVGAGI. The CDR3 sequence is 16 residues long. CDR3 in DNA: TGTGCCAGCAGTTCGATGGGATGGACAGGGTCGAGCGAGCAGTACTTC. This sequence encodes CASSSMGWTGSSEQYF.

The chain uses TRBV29-1 and TRBJ2-1, with a tentative D call TRBD1 (6 bases). Trimming removed 6 bases from V and 9 bases from J, with 12 bases in between. CDR3 length equals 11 residues. Germline CDR1 and CDR2: SQVTM and ANQGSEA. The chain's CDR3 is CSVATGTEQFF. The CDR3, as DNA: TGCAGCGTCGCTACAGGGACTGAGCAGTTCTTC.

This rearrangement joins TRBV4-3 to TRBJ1-2; 8 positions agree with TRBD1. This CDR3 has 14 residues. Germline CDR1 LGHNA, CDR2 YSLEER. The trim removed 4 bases at V and 8 bases at J, leaving 9 bases unmatched. This chain's CDR3 is CASSPRTGNGGYTF. CDR3 nucleotide sequence: TGCGCCAGCAGCCCCCGGACAGGGAACGGGGGCTACACCTTC.

V is TRBV11-2 and J is TRBJ2-2; possibly TRBD2 for D (6 bases). The germline V gene has CDR1 SGHAT and CDR2 FQNNGV. This CDR3 spans 18 amino acids. The V end was cut by 3 bases, the J end by 8 bases, with 25 bases between. The CDR3 DNA follows: TGTGCCAGCAGCTTTGGTTCTGCGGGGCCCTTACTAGCTGGGGAGCTGTTTTTT. This gives the protein CASSFGSAGPLLAGELFF.

The chain links TRBV11-2 to TRBJ2-7, with TRBD1 as a possible D gene (6 bases). CDR1 SGHAT and CDR2 FQNNGV come from the germline V gene. V shed 8 bases and J shed 0 bases, with 20 bases lying between them. This CDR3 has 16 amino acids. CDR3 sequence: CASRYTQGLSSYEQYF. For the CDR3, the DNA is TGTGCCAGCCGTTATACCCAGGGGCTTAGCTCCTACGAGCAGTACTTC.

The gene calls are TRBV28 and TRBJ1-2, with D uncertain. Germline V gene lookup returns CDR1 MDHEN and CDR2 SYDVKM. Trimming removed 6 bases from V and 5 bases from J, with 13 bases in between. This CDR3 is built from 13 residues. The CDR3 sequence: CASSPLKTYGYTF. The CDR3 coding sequence is TGTGCCAGCAGCCCCCTCAAGACTTATGGCTACACCTTC.

The chain couples TRBV7-2 to TRBJ1-2, with D perhaps TRBD1 (6 bases). CDR1 and CDR2 (germline): SGHTA, FQGNSA. Trimming left V 1 base short and J 3 bases short, with 9 bases between. The CDR3 length is 14 residues. The CDR3 reads CASSLVPGDYGYTF. The DNA for the CDR3 is TGTGCCAGCAGCTTAGTTCCAGGGGACTATGGCTACACCTTC.